A selection of T cell receptor beta chains follows, all from one sample in a study of regulatory T cells in long-lasting Graves disease. In TCRdb, the multiplex PCR reads were re-called with MiXCR into one record per CDR3 protein. The sample lists around 500,000 distinct CDR3 sequences, around 20% seen once, with approximately 7.8% in the top ten. The source was peripheral blood mononuclear cells (PBMCs), collected when the disease was refractory, from a patient treated with antithyroid drugs. Receptors originate from a female donor with Graves disease. CDR3s include the opening cysteine and the closing phenylalanine or tryptophan. The order of the fields is CDR3 DNA, CDR3 protein, D gene, V gene, J gene, clone size. The D gene is left open where the match is weak. A row's size may be missing; if present it is once, few, many or a size class.

TGTGCCAGCAGTTTAGCTTCGGGGTTCAGCAATCAGCCCCAGCATTTT	CASSLASGFSNQPQHF	.	TRBV28	TRBJ1-5	many
TGTGCCAGCACCGACTGGACAGGGAACACCGGGGAGCTGTTTTTT	CASTDWTGNTGELFF	TRBD1	TRBV7-9	TRBJ2-2	few
TGTGCCAGCTCACTAACCCCGGAACCTAGCGGGAAAACCTACGAGCAGTACTTC	CASSLTPEPSGKTYEQYF	TRBD2	TRBV18	TRBJ2-7	.
TGTGCCAGCAGCTCCCTAGGGGCGCCGGCTTCGGACACCGGGGAGCTGTTTTTT	CASSSLGAPASDTGELFF	.	TRBV7-9	TRBJ2-2	.
TGTGCCAGCAGCCTGGGCGGGAGGGTCTCCTACAATGAGCAGTTCTTC	CASSLGGRVSYNEQFF	TRBD2	TRBV7-3	TRBJ2-1	.
TGTGCCAGCAGCCTGGGACAGGGGAGGACCCTTTGGTCCGATATTCAGTACTTC	CASSLGQGRTLWSDIQYF	TRBD1	TRBV5-5	TRBJ2-4	few
TGTGCCAGCAGTCGCCAGGGGGGACAGGGAGGGGCCTACACCTTC	CASSRQGGQGGAYTF	TRBD1	TRBV27	TRBJ1-2	many
TGTGCCAGCGGATTAGGGGGCTACGAGCAGTACTTC	CASGLGGYEQYF	.	TRBV25-1	TRBJ2-7	few
TGTGCCACCACCCCGGGGAGCTATGGCTACACCTTC	CATTPGSYGYTF	.	TRBV19	TRBJ1-2	.
TGTGCCAGCAGTTCCGGTGACCCCTATGGCTACACCTTC	CASSSGDPYGYTF	.	TRBV6-2/TRBV6-3	TRBJ1-2	few
TGTGCCAGCAGCACCACCTTCACCGGGGAGCTGTTTTTT	CASSTTFTGELFF	.	TRBV7-2	TRBJ2-2	once
TGCAGCGTAACACGGGACGCCGCAGATACGCAGTATTTT	CSVTRDAADTQYF	.	TRBV29-1	TRBJ2-3	.
TGTGCCAGCAGCTGGGGGTTAATGGACAGCTATTCTGGAAACACCATATATTTT	CASSWGLMDSYSGNTIYF	.	TRBV28	TRBJ1-3	.
TGTGCCAGCAGCTTGCCGGGACAGGGTACCGGGGAGCTGTTTTTT	CASSLPGQGTGELFF	TRBD1	TRBV7-6	TRBJ2-2	once
TGTGCCAGCACTCCTGGCGGGCCGAGCTCCTACGAGCAGTACTTC	CASTPGGPSSYEQYF	.	TRBV28	TRBJ2-7	.
TGTGCCAGCAGCTTGAAGGGGGGGGGCGCGAGCTATGGCTACACCTTC	CASSLKGGGASYGYTF	.	TRBV5-4	TRBJ1-2	few
TGTGCCAGCAGCTTAGAAGGGACAGGGATCTACGAGCAGTACTTC	CASSLEGTGIYEQYF	TRBD1	TRBV11-2	TRBJ2-7	many
TGTGCCAGTAGTCCCGGACAGAGGGTGACTGAAGCTTTCTTT	CASSPGQRVTEAFF	.	TRBV19	TRBJ1-1	few
TGTGCCAGCAGCTTCTACAGGGGTGAGGGAGAGACCCAGTACTTC	CASSFYRGEGETQYF	TRBD1	TRBV27	TRBJ2-5	many
TGTGCCAGCAGCTTATCTAGCCTTGAAGAGACCCAGTACTTC	CASSLSSLEETQYF	.	TRBV7-2	TRBJ2-5	few
TGTGCCAGCAGTGAACAAAGGGGGCTTGGGGCCAACGTCCTGACTTTC	CASSEQRGLGANVLTF	TRBD1	TRBV28	TRBJ2-6	many
TGCAGCGTTGACGGGAACACTGAAGCTTTCTTT	CSVDGNTEAFF	.	TRBV29-1	TRBJ1-1	few
TGCAGCGTTGAAGGGGTATTAGGAGCTTTCTTT	CSVEGVLGAFF	.	TRBV29-1	TRBJ1-1	.
TGCAGTGCCCAGGGATGGACAGGGGTTGTTGGCGGGGAGCTGTTTTTT	CSAQGWTGVVGGELFF	TRBD1	TRBV20-1	TRBJ2-2	.
TGTGCCAGCAAAACCCTAGTCGCCTATGGCTACACCTTC	CASKTLVAYGYTF	.	TRBV6-1	TRBJ1-2	many
TGTGCCAGCAGGTCACCGGGACAGGGAGTATCGCCTGCTAACTATGGCTACACCTTC	CASRSPGQGVSPANYGYTF	TRBD1	TRBV6-1	TRBJ1-2	many
TGTGCCAGCAGTGACCGCGGACCAGAGACCCAGTACTTC	CASSDRGPETQYF	.	TRBV28	TRBJ2-5	many
TGTGCCAGCCGGCCTAGCGGTTCCCACGAGCAGTACTTC	CASRPSGSHEQYF	TRBD2	TRBV2	TRBJ2-7	.
TGCAGTGCTAGTCGGGTTGGGGCGCCCCAGCATTTT	CSASRVGAPQHF	.	TRBV20-1	TRBJ1-5	many
TGCAGTGCTGATCGGACCTCCTCTGGAAACACCATATATTTT	CSADRTSSGNTIYF	.	TRBV20-1	TRBJ1-3	.
TGTGCCTGGGGCAGGGACTATAATTCACCCCTCCACTTT	CAWGRDYNSPLHF	.	TRBV30	TRBJ1-6	.
TGTGCCAGCAGTTTGGCACATCAATTCATGAACACTGAAGCTTTCTTT	CASSLAHQFMNTEAFF	.	TRBV28	TRBJ1-1	many
TGCAGTGTCCTGGGCGTAATGAACACTGAAGCTTTCTTT	CSVLGVMNTEAFF	.	TRBV20-1	TRBJ1-1	.
TGTGCCAGCACCGAGGAGGGGTACGAGCAGTACTTC	CASTEEGYEQYF	.	TRBV7-9	TRBJ2-7	many
TGTGCCAGCAGCTTAGCGAGGTGGCAGGGGTCCTATAATTCACCCCTCCACTTT	CASSLARWQGSYNSPLHF	.	TRBV7-2	TRBJ1-6	few
TGTGCCAGCAGTTTAGCCTCAAATCAGCCCCAGCATTTT	CASSLASNQPQHF	.	TRBV12-3/TRBV12-4	TRBJ1-5	many
TGTGCCAGCAGTGAATCACGCATGGGGCTTTTCGAGCAGTACTTC	CASSESRMGLFEQYF	.	TRBV6-1	TRBJ2-7	.
TGTGCCAGCACCCTCGGAGGGGCCTATGGCTACACCTTC	CASTLGGAYGYTF	.	TRBV5-6	TRBJ1-2	.
TGTGCCAGCAGGCTCCGGGCCCACTACGAGCAGTACTTC	CASRLRAHYEQYF	.	TRBV6-1	TRBJ2-7	.
TGTGCCAGCAGTGAATTCACAATCGCCCTAGGGCAGTACTTC	CASSEFTIALGQYF	.	TRBV2	TRBJ2-7	many
TGCGCCAGCAGCTTAACTAGCGGAGAGCAGTACTTC	CASSLTSGEQYF	TRBD2	TRBV5-1	TRBJ2-7	many
TGCGCCAGCAGCTTGGGCCAGGGTTTCCCTGAAGCTTTCTTT	CASSLGQGFPEAFF	.	TRBV5-1	TRBJ1-1	many
TGCAGCGTTGAGCTGGGGGCAGGTAGTGAAAAACTGTTTTTT	CSVELGAGSEKLFF	.	TRBV29-1	TRBJ1-4	few
TGTGCCAGCAGTCTTAATATCGGAAACACCGGGGAGCTGTTTTTT	CASSLNIGNTGELFF	.	TRBV6-1	TRBJ2-2	many
TGCGCCAGCAGAAATCGAGATACGCAGTATTTT	CASRNRDTQYF	.	TRBV5-1	TRBJ2-3	.
TGCAGCGTAAGGGTTAACCCTGAAGCTTTCTTT	CSVRVNPEAFF	.	TRBV29-1	TRBJ1-1	.
TGTGCCAGCAGTTTCCCACAGGTTCCGGTCGGTGGAAACACCATATATTTT	CASSFPQVPVGGNTIYF	.	TRBV6-5	TRBJ1-3	.
TGCAGCGTCGAAGGGACTAGCGGGAAATACACAGATACGCAGTATTTT	CSVEGTSGKYTDTQYF	TRBD2	TRBV29-1	TRBJ2-3	.
TGTGCCAGCAGCTTGGTGGCGGTCGAGCAGTACTTC	CASSLVAVEQYF	.	TRBV11-2	TRBJ2-7	many
TGTGCCAGCAGCCAACGGGGACTAGCGGGAGCAGAGACCCAGTACTTC	CASSQRGLAGAETQYF	TRBD2	TRBV11-2	TRBJ2-5	.
TGCAGCGCAATAGCGGGCTCTCTGGGGCAGTACTTC	CSAIAGSLGQYF	TRBD2	TRBV29-1	TRBJ2-7	.
TGCAGTGCTAGAGATAAGCAATCTAGGGGAAGCAGACAGCCCCAGCATTTT	CSARDKQSRGSRQPQHF	.	TRBV20-1	TRBJ1-5	few
TGCGCCAGCAGCTTGCAAATGGGTGAAGCTTTCTTT	CASSLQMGEAFF	.	TRBV5-1	TRBJ1-1	.
TGTGCCAGCAGTGAAGATCTAGCTTTCTTT	CASSEDLAFF	.	TRBV6-1	TRBJ1-1	few
TGTGCCAGTAGTCCGGGGACAGGGACGCTCGAGCAGTACTTC	CASSPGTGTLEQYF	TRBD1	TRBV19	TRBJ2-7	few
TGTGCCAGCAGCTTTACGGACAGCCCCTATGGCTACACCTTC	CASSFTDSPYGYTF	.	TRBV7-9	TRBJ1-2	.
TGTGCCAGTAGTATCGGCTCTGGGGCCAACGTCCTGACTTTC	CASSIGSGANVLTF	.	TRBV19	TRBJ2-6	.
TGTGCCAGCAGCGTAGGGGTAGCGGGAGCTCACCAAGAGACCCAGTACTTC	CASSVGVAGAHQETQYF	TRBD2	TRBV9	TRBJ2-5	many
TGTGCCAGCAGCTTAACCTTTCAGGGACTGCACACCGGGGAGCTGTTTTTT	CASSLTFQGLHTGELFF	.	TRBV7-2	TRBJ2-2	.
TGTGCCAGCAGTTTGAATTCGGGAATACCCTCCTACAATGAGCAGTTCTTC	CASSLNSGIPSYNEQFF	.	TRBV28	TRBJ2-1	.